This T cell receptor beta chain was sequenced in a study of T cell clonotyping in hematopoietic cell transplantation. Background on the study: Recipients' pretransplant samples followed cytoreduction.

Generated by immunoSEQ multiplex PCR, the TCRdb table keeps only in-frame clones and is missing some. The sample records about 5,100 clones, 32% being singletons. CDR1 GTSNPN and CDR2 SVGIG come from the germline V gene (reference sequence). V shed 4 bases, J shed 0 bases, and the junction held 12 bases outside the gene matches. The CDR3 sequence is 18 residues long. Details on this clone: The antigen is unknown.

Time point denoted: recipient sample about 28 days before transplant, after cytoreduction. Recipient blood drawn about 28 days pretransplant and days 30, 100, 180 after. General study points: Broader posttransplant TCR repertoire diversity was predicted by graft donor and pretransplant recipient Inverse Simpson Index values. Few recipient clonotypes overlapped donors; over 97% were de novo at given depth.

This clonotype was sampled from a middle-aged man with myelofibrosis. Some clones in this sample may be carry-over from other donors' samples. This chain uses TRBV30 with TRBJ2-1, with 10 bases aligning to TRBD2. The sequences come from peripheral blood mononuclear cells, collected before stem cell transplant. The CDR3 nucleotides read TGTGCCTGGACAAGGACTAGCGGATCATTCCGCTCCTACAATGAGCAGTTCTTC. Its translation is CAWTRTSGSFRSYNEQFF.